These T cell receptor beta chains were read from a single sample in a study of cytomegalovirus exposure and HLA in healthy donors. TCRdb's table, derived via immunoSEQ multiplex PCR, lists solely in-frame clones and lacks some. The data show around 180,000 clones, with about four fifths seen just once and around 7% held by the top ten. Specimen: PBMCs. The receptors originated from a man younger than 30 in good health and CMV-seropositive. The conserved cysteine and the conserved F or W are not part of the CDR3 here. Clone size is shown for a subset of rows, as once, few, many or a class of expanded clone.

V gene	CDR3 length	clone size	J gene	CDR3 protein
TRBV27	12	NA	TRBJ2-1	ASSVDRHYNEQF
TRBV10-3	11	NA	TRBJ2-7	AIGLAASYEQY
TRBV23-1	9	NA	TRBJ2-7	ASSQGSGQY
TRBV9	13	NA	TRBJ1-5	ASSQGQGGNQPQH
TRBV30	11	NA	TRBJ2-7	AWMRREKNEQY
TRBV6-5	13	NA	TRBJ1-4	ASSYSQRGSEKLF
TRBV4-3	15	NA	TRBJ2-1	ASSQDPPGGLLCEQF
TRBV19	11	few	TRBJ1-1	ASSISKDTEAF
TRBV4-3	13	NA	TRBJ2-5	ASSQGTSGQETQY
TRBV12-5	14	NA	TRBJ2-5	ASGLGASGREETQY
TRBV7-2	12	NA	TRBJ1-2	ASSGQDRGTGYT
TRBV6-1	12	NA	TRBJ1-2	ASSEGTRNYGYT
TRBV2	13	NA	TRBJ2-3	ASSKQQGAGDTQY
TRBV5-1	13	NA	TRBJ2-7	ASSLAGLAGGEQY
TRBV7-2	12	NA	TRBJ2-7	ASSAGTSGYEQY
TRBV7-9	14	NA	TRBJ2-7	ASSLEVGTRPNEQY
TRBV27	14	NA	TRBJ1-1	ASSFTGTGTNTEAF
TRBV2	11	few	TRBJ1-2	ASSDGPNYGYT
TRBV9	12	once	TRBJ1-5	ASSTSGANQPQH
TRBV9	14	NA	TRBJ2-2	ASSVPGTGQTGELF
TRBV2	16	once	TRBJ2-1	ASSESTLGTLADNEQF
TRBV2	14	NA	TRBJ2-1	ATIGASGSLYNEQF
TRBV30	12	NA	TRBJ2-5	AWEPKRQGEAQY
TRBV4-1	12	NA	TRBJ2-7	ASSQTDRTLKQY
TRBV27	11	NA	TRBJ2-5	ASSPVYQETQY
TRBV10-3	15	NA	TRBJ1-5	AISESGSRGIGQPQH
TRBV6-5	13	NA	TRBJ1-3	ASRKTGGGGNTIY
TRBV6-1	13	NA	TRBJ1-1	ASSSGSRGNTEAF
TRBV5-1	10	once	TRBJ2-1	ASSPEGVEQF
TRBV27	14	NA	TRBJ1-2	ASRTGGADFNYGYT
TRBV28	13	NA	TRBJ1-3	ASSKTGYSGNTIY
TRBV9	12	NA	TRBJ2-7	ASSSSGPSYEQY
TRBV7-9	13	NA	TRBJ2-7	ASSPPAGEFYEQY
TRBV7-2	13	NA	TRBJ2-1	ASSSHGAAGDEQF
TRBV28	12	NA	TRBJ2-1	ASSLGRVLDEQF
TRBV9	13	NA	TRBJ2-3	ASSVGEGLTDTQY
TRBV10-3	12	NA	TRBJ2-7	ATTEPGRAREQY
TRBV28	11	NA	TRBJ2-1	ASSKGQIDEQF
TRBV2	12	few	TRBJ2-7	ASSSTSDSYEQY
TRBV7-2	12	NA	TRBJ2-5	ASSLWGGAETQY
TRBV6-6	10	NA	TRBJ1-1	ASSYSTGEAF
TRBV13	10	few	TRBJ2-3	ASSDRADTQY
TRBV4-3	12	NA	TRBJ2-7	ASSQDSRVNEQY
TRBV27	13	NA	TRBJ2-1	ASSLLQGAQDEQF
TRBV4-3	12	NA	TRBJ2-7	ASSQAPGTYEQY
TRBV27	14	NA	TRBJ2-3	ASSLETGAIPDTQY
TRBV14	11	NA	TRBJ2-4	ASSQGQKNIQY
TRBV5-1	12	once	TRBJ2-6	ASRTGNGANVLT
TRBV2	12	NA	TRBJ2-7	ASNLAGDSYEQY